The 14 T cell receptor beta chains below come from one sample, sequenced in a study of OX40 agonist ivuxolimab in advanced cancers. Produced via immunoSEQ multiplex PCR; TCRdb's table is partial and in-frame only. This repertoire shows tens of thousands of clones, about 91% found once; its top ten account for 2% to 3%. The sequenced sample was CD4+ or CD8+ T cells sorted from blood, obtained in a trial of the OX40 agonist ivuxolimab. The receptors were sampled from an adult with an advanced solid tumor such as melanoma, head and neck, liver or kidney cancer.

J is TRBJ1-2 and V is TRBV19; TRBD1 matches 9 bases. Germline CDR1 and CDR2: LNHDA and SQIVND (reference sequence). The junction had 8 bases not matched to a gene; V was cut back by 9 bases and J by 3 bases. The CDR3 has 14 residues. CDR3 sequence (DNA): TGTGCCAGCTCGGGACAGGGTGCGGACTATGGCTACACCTTC. It specifies CASSGQGADYGYTF.

The gene calls are TRBV9 and TRBJ2-1; 8 nucleotides match TRBD2. The CDR3 runs 16 residues. V dropped 0 bases and J dropped 5; count of bases not matched to a gene: 7. The germline gives CDR1 SGDLS, CDR2 YYNGEE. In nucleotides, the CDR3 is TGTGCCAGCAGCGTAGAGGTGCGCGGGAGGAACAATGAGCAGTTCTTC. This sequence encodes CASSVEVRGRNNEQFF.

The V and J genes are TRBV6-5 and TRBJ1-4; 8 bases are shared with TRBD1. Per the germline V gene, CDR1 is MNHEY and CDR2 is SVGAGI. CDR3 length: 14 amino acids. Trimming took 8 bases from V and 5 from J; bases not matched to a gene: 7. CDR3 bases: TGTGCCAGCGGGTACTCAGGGGGCAATGAAAAACTGTTTTTT. Translated, it gives CASGYSGGNEKLFF.

A note on this clone: At one of its ends the junction is not consistent with the germline gene, which may arise from a read error. This rearrangement joins TRBV7-8 to TRBJ1-4; D uncertain. The CDR3 sequence is 14 residues long. Germline loops: CDR1 SGHVS, CDR2 FQNEAQ. CDR3 sequence reads: CASSLAEVGEKLFF. DNA for the CDR3: TGTGCCAGCAGCCTAGCCGAGGTGGGAGAAAAACTGTTTTTT.

The gene calls are TRBV6-5 and TRBJ2-7; 16 nucleotides agree with TRBD2. V was clipped by 7 bases and J by 8 bases; unmatched bases: 8. Germline CDR1 is MNHEY and CDR2 is SVGAGI. The CDR3 loop spans 15 amino acids. Here the CDR3 reads CASIQPGLAGGKQYF. In nucleotides, the CDR3 is TGTGCCAGCATCCAGCCGGGACTAGCGGGAGGGAAGCAGTACTTC.

This clone is a singleton in its sample. This chain connects TRBV5-6 to TRBJ2-3; D remains unclear. The germline V and J ends were trimmed by 5 bases and 3 bases, with 10 bases remaining between them. Germline CDR1 SGHDT, CDR2 YYEEEE. CDR3 length: 13 amino acids. CDR3 nucleotide sequence: TGTGCCAGCAGATCAGCCCCAACAGATACGCAGTATTTT. Its protein is CASRSAPTDTQYF. Combining the CDR3 with reference TRBV5-6 and TRBJ2-3 gives the whole variable domain DAGVTQSPTHLIKTRGQQVTLRCSPKSGHDTVSWYQQALGQGPQFIFQYYEEEERQRGNFPDRFSGHQFPNYSSELNVNALLLGDSALYLCASRSAPTDTQYFGPGTRLTVL.

The J gene is TRBJ1-2, the V gene TRBV19; D might be TRBD1 (6 bases). The length of the CDR3 is 15 residues. CDR1 LNHDA and CDR2 SQIVND come from the germline V gene (reference sequence). V lost 7 bases to trimming and J lost 2 bases, with 17 bases between them. The CDR3 DNA sequence: TGTGCCAGTAAAGGCAGGGGCAATTCCAACTATGGCTACACCTTC. Its protein is CASKGRGNSNYGYTF.

The chain links TRBV9 to TRBJ1-3; D is unclear. This CDR3 is 16 amino acids long. Germline V CDR1 and CDR2: SGDLS, YYNGEE. Trimming removed 3 bases from V and 0 bases from J, with 13 bases in between. The CDR3 DNA reads TGTGCCAGCAGCGCCTTTGACATTTTCTCTGGAAACACCATATATTTT. Residues: CASSAFDIFSGNTIYF.

V gene TRBV30 combines with J gene TRBJ1-2; 9 bases fit TRBD1. This CDR3 spans 15 amino acids. The V segment lost 3 bases and the J segment 3 bases; nucleotides outside the gene matches: 8. CDR1 is GTSNPN, CDR2 SVGIG, per germline (reference sequence). The CDR3 here is CAWRPGQGLYYGYTF. CDR3 in DNA: TGTGCCTGGAGACCGGGACAGGGACTTTACTATGGCTACACCTTC.

This clone has more than one count but fewer than ten. V is TRBV7-2 and J is TRBJ2-1, with 10 bases aligning to TRBD2. The V gene's germline CDR1 is SGHTA and CDR2 FQGNSA. The CDR3 loop spans 17 amino acids. Trimming cost V 1 base and J 5 bases; bases outside gene matches: 8. The CDR3: CASSLGGLAGANNEQFF. In nucleotides, the CDR3 is TGTGCCAGCAGCTTAGGGGGTCTAGCGGGAGCGAACAATGAGCAGTTCTTC.

The chain couples TRBV7-8 to TRBJ2-1; D unresolved. Trimming removed 0 bases from V and 8 bases from J, with 5 bases in between. There are 12 residues in the CDR3. Germline V CDR1 and CDR2: SGHVS, FQNEAQ. Here the CDR3 DNA reads TGTGCCAGCAGCTTAGCCCCCTATGAGCAGTTCTTC. As protein: CASSLAPYEQFF.

The chain uses TRBV5-1 and TRBJ2-1; weak D call: TRBD2 (5 bases). The CDR3 length is 14 residues. CDR1 and CDR2 from the germline V gene are SGHRS and YFSETQ. The V gene lost 0 bases and the J gene lost 10 bases, with 14 bases spanning the gap. For the CDR3, the DNA is TGCGCCAGCAGCTTGGGGGTAGTTGGAGGCGAGCAGTTCTTC. It translates to CASSLGVVGGEQFF.

This clone was found once. The J gene is TRBJ2-1, the V gene TRBV18, with D possibly TRBD2 on 6 matching bases. The V gene's germline CDR1 is KGHSH and CDR2 LQKENI. The CDR3 consists of 13 residues. The ends were cut back, 6 bases at V and 8 bases at J, with 14 bases in the middle. CDR3 DNA: TGTGCCAGCTCCCCCGGGACTTCCGATGAGCAGTTCTTC. This codes for CASSPGTSDEQFF.

This chain connects TRBV29-1 to TRBJ2-7; 8 nucleotides match TRBD1. The CDR3 consists of 13 residues. Germline trimming cut 4 bases from V and 6 bases from J; bases unmatched to any gene: 8. Germline CDR1 is SQVTM and CDR2 is ANQGSEA. The CDR3 reads CSVGGTGPREQYF. CDR3 DNA sequence: TGCAGCGTTGGAGGGACAGGCCCTCGCGAGCAGTACTTC.